This is a list of T cell receptor beta chains from one sample in a study of cytomegalovirus exposure and HLA in healthy donors. Here immunoSEQ multiplex PCR was the method, and the copy in TCRdb shows in-frame clones only, minus some. The repertoire holds 150,000 to 200,000 clones, approximately 80% seen once, with roughly 14% in the top ten. Sequenced: PBMCs. These receptors were obtained from a woman aged 40 to 50 in good health and CMV-seronegative. CDR3s include the opening cysteine and the closing phenylalanine or tryptophan. The D gene is left open where the match is weak. Only some rows state a clone size, as once, few, many or a class for expanded clones.

CDR3 protein	CDR3 DNA	J gene	clone size	D gene	V gene
CSSSLGRMNEQFF	TGTTCCAGCAGCTTAGGGAGGATGAATGAGCAGTTCTTC	TRBJ2-1	.	.	TRBV7-9
CASSSQGYQGGYTF	TGTGCCAGCAGCTCACAGGGTTATCAGGGCGGCTACACCTTC	TRBJ1-2	.	.	TRBV7-9
CATSGRLQGNDEQYF	TGTGCCACCAGCGGCCGATTACAGGGTAACGACGAGCAGTACTTC	TRBJ2-7	.	.	TRBV15
CASSEGLTTDTQYF	TGTGCCAGCTCAGAGGGTCTTACCACAGATACGCAGTATTTT	TRBJ2-3	.	.	TRBV18
CASSLGRGAREQYF	TGTGCCAGCAGCTTAGGGCGGGGGGCGCGGGAGCAGTACTTC	TRBJ2-7	.	TRBD2	TRBV11-3
CASSKSGQAETQYF	TGTGCCAGCAGTAAGTCAGGACAGGCGGAGACCCAGTACTTC	TRBJ2-5	.	TRBD1	TRBV6-1
CASTTRGGSAVTEAFF	TGTGCCAGCACTACCCGGGGGGGCAGTGCGGTCACTGAAGCTTTCTTT	TRBJ1-1	.	.	TRBV2
CASSPTGGGYGYTF	TGTGCCAGCAGCCCAACCGGCGGAGGCTATGGCTACACCTTC	TRBJ1-2	.	.	TRBV11-2
CASKGTNYEQYF	TGTGCCAGCAAGGGGACTAACTACGAGCAGTACTTC	TRBJ2-7	.	TRBD2	TRBV2
CASSRSANTGELFF	TGTGCCAGTAGTAGGTCAGCGAACACCGGGGAGCTGTTTTTT	TRBJ2-2	.	.	TRBV19
CASSTQDTQYF	TGTGCCAGCAGCACACAGGATACGCAGTATTTT	TRBJ2-3	once	.	TRBV11-2
CASSQEGTHTDTQYF	TGTGCCAGCAGCCAAGAGGGCACCCACACAGATACGCAGTATTTT	TRBJ2-3	.	.	TRBV11-3
CSAGRLLTDEQFF	TGCAGCGCCGGTCGCCTACTTACGGATGAGCAGTTCTTC	TRBJ2-1	.	.	TRBV29-1
CASGFGRAYEQYF	TGTGCTAGTGGTTTTGGGAGGGCCTACGAGCAGTACTTC	TRBJ2-7	few	TRBD2	TRBV12-5
CASSLDRVGSPLHF	TGCGCCAGCAGCTTGGACAGGGTGGGGTCACCCCTCCACTTT	TRBJ1-6	once	.	TRBV5-1